Below are 18 T cell receptor beta chains sequenced from a single sample in a study of cytomegalovirus exposure and HLA in healthy donors. Researchers ran the PCR with 60 Vbeta and 13 Jbeta primers. The repertoire was sequenced with immunoSEQ multiplex PCR; TCRdb's copy has only in-frame clones and lacks some. The sample includes under 90,000 clones. The specimen sequenced was PBMCs. These receptors originate from a man over 45 in good health and CMV-seropositive.

This chain links TRBV30 with TRBJ2-2; 7 bases align to TRBD2. The germline V gene encodes CDR1 GTSNPN and CDR2 SVGIG (reference sequence). Trimming removed 3 bases from V and 4 bases from J; junction bases left unmatched: 5. This CDR3 spans 14 amino acids. The DNA for the CDR3 is TGTGCCTGGAGCCGGGGGGTAGGCACCGGGGAGCTGTTTTTT. Residues: CAWSRGVGTGELFF.

This chain connects TRBV18 to TRBJ2-7, with TRBD2 matching over 8 bases. V gave up 4 bases and J gave up 0 bases; unmatched junction bases: 8. This CDR3 has 16 amino acids. Germline V CDR1 and CDR2: KGHSH, LQKENI. CDR3 sequence: CASSRNRRGGSYEQYF. DNA for the CDR3: TGTGCCAGCTCACGTAACCGACGGGGGGGCTCCTACGAGCAGTACTTC. The full variable domain, completed using reference TRBV18 and TRBJ2-7, is NAGVMQNPRHLVRRRGQEARLRCSPMKGHSHVYWYRQLPEEGLKFMVYLQKENIIDESGMPKERFSAEFPKEGPSILRIQQVVRGDSAAYFCASSRNRRGGSYEQYFGPGTRLTVT.

This sequence joins TRBV7-9 and TRBJ2-3; D uncertain. CDR1 is SEHNR, CDR2 FQNEAQ, per germline (reference sequence). The CDR3 has 13 residues. Between the trimmed V and J ends, which lost 6 bases and 10 bases, there was a span of 17 bases. This CDR3 reads CASRLLQGGSQYF. The DNA for the CDR3 is TGTGCCAGCAGACTACTTCAAGGTGGATCGCAGTATTTT.

The J gene is TRBJ1-5, the V gene TRBV19, with 7 bases that match TRBD1. Trimming at V came to 7 bases and at J to 7 bases, leaving 10 bases not matched to a gene. CDR1 LNHDA and CDR2 SQIVND come from the germline V gene (reference sequence). The CDR3 contains 14 residues. CDR3: CASTAGQDGQPQHF. CDR3 nucleotide sequence: TGTGCCAGTACCGCCGGACAGGATGGACAGCCCCAGCATTTT.

The chain employs TRBV5-1 and TRBJ1-2; 10 bases match TRBD1. V lost 1 base to trimming and J lost 6 bases; unmatched junction nucleotides: 6. The CDR3 has 15 amino acids. Per the germline V gene, CDR1 is SGHRS and CDR2 is YFSETQ. The CDR3 spells CASSLRQGAYDGYTF. The DNA of the CDR3 is TGCGCCAGCAGCTTGCGACAGGGGGCATACGATGGCTACACCTTC.

The chain uses TRBV19 and TRBJ1-5, with 7 bases lining up with TRBD1. From germline, CDR1 is LNHDA and CDR2 SQIVND (reference sequence). There are 17 residues in the CDR3. The trim removed 6 bases at V and 5 bases at J, leaving 16 bases unmatched. Written as DNA, the CDR3 is TGTGCCAGTAGCCGCCCTCGGGGAAGGGGGCGCGATCAGCCCCAGCATTTT. It yields the protein CASSRPRGRGRDQPQHF.

The genes are TRBV5-1 and TRBJ2-5, with D maybe TRBD2 (5 bases). This CDR3 has 15 amino acids. V lost 2 bases to trimming and J lost 2 bases, with 13 bases between them. CDR1 SGHRS and CDR2 YFSETQ come from the germline V gene. For the CDR3, the DNA is TGCGCCAGCAGCTTAGTACCGGGGATACAAGAGACCCAGTACTTC. This sequence encodes CASSLVPGIQETQYF.

CDR3 sequence reads: CASSSLSGGPTDTQYF. The CDR3 DNA is TGCGCCAGCAGCTCCCTCAGCGGGGGCCCCACAGATACGCAGTATTTT. J is TRBJ2-3 and V is TRBV5-1; the match to TRBD2 covers 8 bases. Germline lookup yields CDR1 SGHRS and CDR2 YFSETQ. V gave up 3 bases and J gave up 2 bases; unmatched junction bases: 8. The CDR3 consists of 16 residues.

The chain joins TRBV5-4 to TRBJ1-2; D gene ambiguous. In germline, CDR1 is SGHNT, CDR2 YYREEE (reference sequence). The CDR3 totals 15 residues. Trimming left V 3 bases short and J 2 bases short, with 14 bases between. CDR3 residues: CASSSFGEGNYGYTF. The CDR3 region has the DNA TGTGCCAGCAGCTCTTTCGGGGAAGGGAACTATGGCTACACCTTC. The complete variable domain, with remaining parts taken from reference TRBV5-4 and TRBJ1-2, reads ETGVTQSPTHLIKTRGQQVTLRCSSQSGHNTVSWYQQALGQGPQFIFQYYREEENGRGNFPPRFSGLQFPNYSSELNVNALELDDSALYLCASSSFGEGNYGYTFGSGTRLTVV.

The rearrangement links TRBV5-1 to TRBJ1-1; possibly TRBD1 for D (5 bases). Germline V lookup: CDR1 SGHRS, CDR2 YFSETQ. V lost 0 bases, J lost 2 bases, and 14 bases lay in between. The CDR3 has 16 residues. The DNA of the CDR3 is TGCGCCAGCAGCTTGGATGGCGGACAAATAAACACTGAAGCTTTCTTT. It codes for CASSLDGGQINTEAFF. The full variable domain, completed using reference TRBV5-1 and TRBJ1-1, is KAGVTQTPRYLIKTRGQQVTLSCSPISGHRSVSWYQQTPGQGLQFLFEYFSETQRNKGNFPGRFSGRQFSNSRSEMNVSTLELGDSALYLCASSLDGGQINTEAFFGQGTRLTVV.

V usage is TRBV18 and J usage is TRBJ1-2, with D possibly TRBD1 on 6 matching bases. CDR1 is KGHSH, CDR2 LQKENI, per germline. The CDR3 is 12 residues long. V was trimmed by 3 bases and J by 7 bases, leaving 9 bases between them. The CDR3 DNA reads as TGTGCCAGCTCACCGGGGGGGCTTGGCTACACCTTC. It is translated as CASSPGGLGYTF. The variable domain in full, with the rest retrieved from reference TRBV18 and TRBJ1-2, is NAGVMQNPRHLVRRRGQEARLRCSPMKGHSHVYWYRQLPEEGLKFMVYLQKENIIDESGMPKERFSAEFPKEGPSILRIQQVVRGDSAAYFCASSPGGLGYTFGSGTRLTVV.

The chain employs TRBV27 and TRBJ2-1, with a weak D call TRBD1 (6 bases). Germline V gene sequence: CDR1 MNHEY, CDR2 SMNVEV (reference sequence). CDR3 length equals 10 residues. The ends were cut back, 11 bases at V and 9 bases at J, with 11 bases in the middle. The CDR3 DNA follows: TGTGCCTCAAGAGGGGGTGAGCAGTTCTTC. As protein: CASRGGEQFF.

V gene TRBV18 combines with J gene TRBJ2-2, with D possibly matching TRBD2 (6 bases). Germline-derived CDR1 and CDR2 are KGHSH and LQKENI. The length of the CDR3 is 13 residues. The germline V and J ends were trimmed by 0 bases and 15 bases, with 14 bases remaining between them. CDR3 in amino acids: CASSPPQAGRMFF. As DNA, the CDR3 is TGTGCCAGCTCACCACCACAGGCAGGGAGGATGTTTTTT.

The CDR3 loop is CASSISRRLPNTEAFF. The DNA for the CDR3 is TGTGCCAGTAGTATATCCCGGCGGCTTCCGAACACTGAAGCTTTCTTT. V is TRBV19 and J is TRBJ1-1, with D hard to call. Germline loops: CDR1 LNHDA, CDR2 SQIVND (reference sequence). There are 16 residues in the CDR3. V lost 2 bases and J lost 1, with 14 bases in between.

V and J are TRBV4-1 and TRBJ1-1; tentatively, D is TRBD1 (5 bases). Per germline, CDR1 MGHRA and CDR2 YSYEKL. Trimming stripped 3 bases from V and 1 base from J, with 12 bases between. The CDR3 sequence is 15 residues long. The DNA for the CDR3 is TGCGCCAGCAGCCAGGGTAGGGACTGGAACACTGAAGCTTTCTTT. Translation gives CASSQGRDWNTEAFF.

V is TRBV28 and J is TRBJ1-5, with TRBD1 identical over 7 bases. V was clipped by 2 bases and J by 4 bases; unmatched bases: 11. Germline V gives CDR1 MDHEN, CDR2 SYDVKM. The CDR3 is 17 amino acids. The CDR3 nucleotides read TGTGCCAGCAGTTTAAGAGGTAACAGGGGAGTGAATCAGCCCCAGCATTTT. This translates into CASSLRGNRGVNQPQHF.

The chain is built from TRBV19 and TRBJ2-1; 8 bases agree with TRBD1. CDR1 and CDR2 (germline): LNHDA, SQIVND (reference sequence). The CDR3 consists of 15 residues. Trimming at V came to 5 bases and at J to 2 bases, leaving 5 bases not matched to a gene. The CDR3 spells CASSSQGAAYNEQFF. CDR3 coding DNA: TGTGCCAGTAGTTCTCAGGGGGCCGCCTACAATGAGCAGTTCTTC.

The chain has TRBV7-3 and TRBJ2-3; the D is unclear. Germline assignment: CDR1 SGHTA and CDR2 FQGTGA. This CDR3 has 16 residues. V lost 5 bases, J lost 0 bases, and 15 bases lay in between. The CDR3 here is CASSRNGGASTDTQYF. DNA for the CDR3: TGTGCCAGCAGCCGGAATGGCGGAGCCAGCACAGATACGCAGTATTTT. Together with reference TRBV7-3 and TRBJ2-3, the CDR3 gives the full variable domain: GAGVSQTPSNKVTEKGKYVELRCDPISGHTALYWYRQSLGQGPEFLIYFQGTGAADDSGLPNDRFFAVRPEGSVSTLKIQRTERGDSAVYLCASSRNGGASTDTQYFGPGTRLTVL.